The text below deals with one T cell receptor (beta chain). Germline CDR1 reads WSHSY; CDR2 reads SAAADI. The CDR3 covers 16 residues. Losses at the gene ends were 2 bases for V and 0 bases for J; bases not matched to a gene: 5. The data originate from a study of blood T cells in healthy people across ages. Using a J-beta primer mix together with a sample-barcoded 5' primer, a second PCR was run for roughly 7 to 12 cycles. A template-switch adaptor that had 12 random nucleotides put a tag on each cDNA molecule. Each CDR3 protein gets one entry after TCRdb re-called the 5' RACE reads with MiXCR. This sample carries hundreds of thousands of distinct CDR3 sequences, less than 80% of them seen once, and the ten largest clones take roughly a quarter. Peripheral blood, approximately 10 milliliters per donor, was collected. Extraction of total RNA produced a minimum of 5 micrograms from each sample.

The clonotype originates from a man aged 30-40 years in good health. The V and J genes are TRBV10-2 and TRBJ2-3; 7 nucleotides match TRBD2. The sample consisted of blood. CDR3: CASSEVSGYSTDTQYF. The DNA of the CDR3 is TGCGCCAGCAGTGAGGTTAGCGGGTATAGCACAGATACGCAGTATTTT.